This TCR beta chain is from a study of patients and donors after allogeneic stem cell transplantation (dated by TCRdb to 2020 to 2021). This clonotype has only a few counts. There is no known antigen for this receptor. Qualities for individual bases were not recorded, and no much larger clone is one base off. Reading from cysteine to phenylalanine, the CDR3 counts 14 amino acids. This entry keeps only the CDR3 DNA: 42 bases, framed from base 1. The library was prepared using RT-PCR. For sequencing, a NextSeq 550 was employed. In-frame beta chains were kept once TCRdb had trimmed the public reads at Q25 with fastp and called clones with MiXCR. Each record represents a unique CDR3 protein, reported with the most common genes and DNA among its rows. The sample table lists 800,000 to 1,000,000 distinct CDR3 sequences, 15% to 20% of them with a count of one. The ten largest clones take up about 6% of the sample.

The receptor was isolated from a human donor who was either an allogeneic HSCT recipient or a stem cell or donor lymphocyte infusion donor (not recorded which). It is not recorded whose cells these are; they may come from a transplant donor. The source material was blood, either unsorted or a sorted T cell fraction (not recorded which). The sequence joins TRBV12-3 or TRBV12-4 to TRBJ1-1; the D region possibly corresponds to TRBD1 (6 bases align). The CDR3 reads as follows: CGSGGAARNTEAFF. DNA sequence: TGTGGCTCCGGGGGGGCAGCGAGGAACACTGAAGCTTTCTTT.